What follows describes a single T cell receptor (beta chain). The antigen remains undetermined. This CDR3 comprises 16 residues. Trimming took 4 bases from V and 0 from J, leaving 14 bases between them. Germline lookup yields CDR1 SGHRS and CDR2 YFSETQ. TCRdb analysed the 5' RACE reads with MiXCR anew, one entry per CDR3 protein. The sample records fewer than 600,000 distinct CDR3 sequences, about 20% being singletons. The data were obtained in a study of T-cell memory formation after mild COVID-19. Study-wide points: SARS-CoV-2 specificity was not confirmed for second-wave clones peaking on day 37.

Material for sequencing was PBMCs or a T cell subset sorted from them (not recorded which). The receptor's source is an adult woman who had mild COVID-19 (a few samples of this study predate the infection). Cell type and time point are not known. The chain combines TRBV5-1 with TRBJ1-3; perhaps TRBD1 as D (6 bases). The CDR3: CASSAGQRSSGNTIYF. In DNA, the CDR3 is TGCGCCAGCAGCGCAGGACAGCGGAGCTCTGGAAACACCATATATTTT.